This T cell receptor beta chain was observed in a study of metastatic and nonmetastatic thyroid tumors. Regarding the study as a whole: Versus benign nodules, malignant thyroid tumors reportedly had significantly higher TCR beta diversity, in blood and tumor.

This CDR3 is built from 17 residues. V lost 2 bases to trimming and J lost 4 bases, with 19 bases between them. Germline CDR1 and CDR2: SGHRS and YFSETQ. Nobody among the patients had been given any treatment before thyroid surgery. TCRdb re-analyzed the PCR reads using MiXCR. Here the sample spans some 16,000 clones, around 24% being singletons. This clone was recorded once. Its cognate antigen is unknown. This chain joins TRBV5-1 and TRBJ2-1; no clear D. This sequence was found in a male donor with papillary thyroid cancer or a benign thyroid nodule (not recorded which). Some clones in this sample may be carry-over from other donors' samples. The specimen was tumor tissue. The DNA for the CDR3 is TGCGCCAGCAGCTTTGGAACAGTGATATTAGTGTACAATGAGCAGTTCTTC. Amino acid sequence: CASSFGTVILVYNEQFF.